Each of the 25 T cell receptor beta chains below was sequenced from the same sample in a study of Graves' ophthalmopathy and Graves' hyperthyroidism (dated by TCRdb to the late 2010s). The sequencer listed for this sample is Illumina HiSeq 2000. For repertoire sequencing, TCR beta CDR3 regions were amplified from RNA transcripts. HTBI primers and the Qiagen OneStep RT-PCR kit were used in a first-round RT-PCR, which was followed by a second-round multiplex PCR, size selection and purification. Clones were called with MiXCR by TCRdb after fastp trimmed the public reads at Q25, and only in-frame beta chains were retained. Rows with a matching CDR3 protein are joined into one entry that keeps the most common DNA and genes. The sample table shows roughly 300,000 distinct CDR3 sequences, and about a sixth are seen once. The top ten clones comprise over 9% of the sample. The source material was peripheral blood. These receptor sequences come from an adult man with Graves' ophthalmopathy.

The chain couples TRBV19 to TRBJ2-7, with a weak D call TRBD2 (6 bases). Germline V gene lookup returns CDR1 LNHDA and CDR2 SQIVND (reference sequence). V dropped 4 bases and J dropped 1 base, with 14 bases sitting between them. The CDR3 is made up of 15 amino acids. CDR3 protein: CASSSAGSMSYEQYF. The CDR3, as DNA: TGTGCCAGTAGTAGCGCGGGGTCTATGTCCTACGAGCAGTACTTC.

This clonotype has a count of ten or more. In DNA, the CDR3 is TGTGCCAGCAGTTTAGGAGCGGAGGTGAATTCACCCCTCCACTTT. Its protein is CASSLGAEVNSPLHF. The genes are TRBV12-3 or TRBV12-4 and TRBJ1-6; no reliable D call. Trimming shortened V by 1 base and J by 7 bases, and 11 bases separated the two germline ends. This CDR3 has 15 residues.

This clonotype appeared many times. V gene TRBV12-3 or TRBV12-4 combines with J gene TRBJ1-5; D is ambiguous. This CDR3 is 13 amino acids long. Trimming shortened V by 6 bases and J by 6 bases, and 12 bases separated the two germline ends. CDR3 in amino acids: CASSLEVGQPQHF. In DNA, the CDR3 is TGTGCCAGCAGCCTGGAGGTGGGTCAGCCCCAGCATTTT.

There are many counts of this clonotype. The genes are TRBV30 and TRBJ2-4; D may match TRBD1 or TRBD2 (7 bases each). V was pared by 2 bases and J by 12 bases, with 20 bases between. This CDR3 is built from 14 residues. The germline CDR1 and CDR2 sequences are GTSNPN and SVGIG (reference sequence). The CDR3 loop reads CAWSPNPTGEGQYF. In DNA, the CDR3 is TGTGCCTGGAGTCCAAACCCTACAGGGGAGGGTCAGTACTTC.

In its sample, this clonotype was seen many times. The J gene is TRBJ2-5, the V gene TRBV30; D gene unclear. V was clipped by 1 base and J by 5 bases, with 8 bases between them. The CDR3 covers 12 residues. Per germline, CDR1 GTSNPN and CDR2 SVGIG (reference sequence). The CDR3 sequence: CAWSEDGETQYF. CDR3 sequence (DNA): TGTGCCTGGAGTGAAGATGGGGAGACCCAGTACTTC. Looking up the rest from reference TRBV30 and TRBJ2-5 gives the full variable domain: SQTIHQWPATLVQPVGSPLSLECTVEGTSNPNLYWYRQAAGRGLQLLFYSVGIGQISSEVPQNLSASRPQDRQFILSSKKLLLSDSGFYLCAWSEDGETQYFGPGTRLLVL.

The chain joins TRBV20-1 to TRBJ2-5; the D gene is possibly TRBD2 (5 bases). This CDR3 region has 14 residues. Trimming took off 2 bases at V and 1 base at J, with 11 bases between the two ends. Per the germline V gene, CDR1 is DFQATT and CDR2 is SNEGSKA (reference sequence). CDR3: CSARSYSGQETQYF. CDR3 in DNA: TGCAGTGCTAGATCTTACAGCGGCCAAGAGACCCAGTACTTC.

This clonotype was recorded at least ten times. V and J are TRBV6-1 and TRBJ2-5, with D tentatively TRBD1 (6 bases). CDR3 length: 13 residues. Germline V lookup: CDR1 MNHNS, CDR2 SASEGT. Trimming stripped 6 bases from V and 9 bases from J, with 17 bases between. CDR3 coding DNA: TGTGCCAGCAGACGGACAGCCGGCGGGCCCCAGTACTTC. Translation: CASRRTAGGPQYF.

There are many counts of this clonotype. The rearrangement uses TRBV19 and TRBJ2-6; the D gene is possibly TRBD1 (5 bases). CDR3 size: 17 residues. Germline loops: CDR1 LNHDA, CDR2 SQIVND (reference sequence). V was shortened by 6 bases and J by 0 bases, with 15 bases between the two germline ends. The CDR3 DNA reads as TGTGCCAGTAGCCCATATAAAGGGGACTCTGGGGCCAACGTCCTGACTTTC. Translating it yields CASSPYKGDSGANVLTF.

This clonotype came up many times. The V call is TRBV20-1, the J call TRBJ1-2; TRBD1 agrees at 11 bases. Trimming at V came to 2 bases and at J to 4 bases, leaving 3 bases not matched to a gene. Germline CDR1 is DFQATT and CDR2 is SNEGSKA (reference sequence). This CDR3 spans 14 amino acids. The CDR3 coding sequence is TGCAGTGCTAGATGGGACAGGGGGATCTATGGCTACACCTTC. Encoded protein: CSARWDRGIYGYTF.

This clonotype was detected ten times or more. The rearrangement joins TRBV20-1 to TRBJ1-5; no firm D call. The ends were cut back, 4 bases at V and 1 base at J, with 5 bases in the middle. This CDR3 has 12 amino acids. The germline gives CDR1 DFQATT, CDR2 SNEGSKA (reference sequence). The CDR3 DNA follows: TGCAGTGCTAAAGGAAGCAATCAGCCCCAGCATTTT. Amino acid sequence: CSAKGSNQPQHF.

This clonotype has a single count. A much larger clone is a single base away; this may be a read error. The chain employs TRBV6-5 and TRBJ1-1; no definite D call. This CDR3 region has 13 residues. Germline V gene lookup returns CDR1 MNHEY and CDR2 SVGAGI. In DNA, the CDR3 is TGTGCCAGCAGTTACTCTCGGAACTCTGAAGCTTTCTTT. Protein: CASSYSRNSEAFF.

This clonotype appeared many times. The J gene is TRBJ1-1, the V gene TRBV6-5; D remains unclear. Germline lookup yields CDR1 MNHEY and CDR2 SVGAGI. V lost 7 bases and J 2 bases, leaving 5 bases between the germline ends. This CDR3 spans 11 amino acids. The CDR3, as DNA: TGTGCCAGCATATCTAACACTGAAGCTTTCTTT. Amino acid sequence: CASISNTEAFF.

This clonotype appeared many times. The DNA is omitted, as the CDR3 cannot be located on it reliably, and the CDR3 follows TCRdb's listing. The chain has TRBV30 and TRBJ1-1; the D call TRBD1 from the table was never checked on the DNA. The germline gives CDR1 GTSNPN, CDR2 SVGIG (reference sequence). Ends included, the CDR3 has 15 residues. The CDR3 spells CAWSSGQGLGTEAFF.

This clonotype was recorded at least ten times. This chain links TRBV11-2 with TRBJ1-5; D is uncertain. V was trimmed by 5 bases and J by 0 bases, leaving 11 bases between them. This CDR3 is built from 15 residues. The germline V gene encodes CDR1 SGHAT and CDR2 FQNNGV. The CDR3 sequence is CASSPTPDSNQPQHF. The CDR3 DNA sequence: TGTGCCAGCAGCCCTACCCCGGATAGCAATCAGCCCCAGCATTTT. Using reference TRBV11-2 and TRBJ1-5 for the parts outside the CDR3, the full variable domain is EAGVAQSPRYKIIEKRQSVAFWCNPISGHATLYWYQQILGQGPKLLIQFQNNGVVDDSQLPKDRFSAERLKGVDSTLKIQPAKLEDSAVYLCASSPTPDSNQPQHFGDGTRLSIL.

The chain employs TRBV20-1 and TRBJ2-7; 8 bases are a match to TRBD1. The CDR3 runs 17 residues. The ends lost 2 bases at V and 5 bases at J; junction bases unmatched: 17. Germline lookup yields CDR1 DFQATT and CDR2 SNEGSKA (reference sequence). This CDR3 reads CSARRFGQGIFNDEQYF. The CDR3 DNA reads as TGCAGTGCTAGAAGGTTCGGACAGGGCATCTTTAACGACGAGCAGTACTTC.

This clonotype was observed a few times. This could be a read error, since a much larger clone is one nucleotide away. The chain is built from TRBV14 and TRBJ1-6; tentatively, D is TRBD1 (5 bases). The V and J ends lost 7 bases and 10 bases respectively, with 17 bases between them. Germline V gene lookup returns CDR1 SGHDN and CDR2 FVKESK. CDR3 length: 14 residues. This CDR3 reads CASIQGLLGSPLHF. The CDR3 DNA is TGTGCCAGCATCCAGGGATTACTCGGATCACCCCTCCACTTT.

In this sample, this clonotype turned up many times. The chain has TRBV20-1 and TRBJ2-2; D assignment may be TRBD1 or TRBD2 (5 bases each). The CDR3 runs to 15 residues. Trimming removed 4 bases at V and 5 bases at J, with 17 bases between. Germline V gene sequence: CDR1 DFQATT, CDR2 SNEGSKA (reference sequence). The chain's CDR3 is CSAKGHTGRTGELFF. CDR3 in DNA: TGCAGTGCTAAAGGACACACGGGGCGAACCGGGGAGCTGTTTTTT.

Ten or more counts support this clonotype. In DNA, the CDR3 is TGTGCCAGCAGTCCCCTGGGACTAGCGTTCGGGGGAAACACCGGGGAGCTGTTTTTT. This encodes CASSPLGLAFGGNTGELFF. V is TRBV6-4 and J is TRBJ2-2; 10 bases align to TRBD2. There are 19 residues in the CDR3. With 5 bases clipped from V and 2 bases from J, the junction kept 14 bases outside the gene matches. Germline V gene lookup returns CDR1 MRHNA and CDR2 SNTAGT.

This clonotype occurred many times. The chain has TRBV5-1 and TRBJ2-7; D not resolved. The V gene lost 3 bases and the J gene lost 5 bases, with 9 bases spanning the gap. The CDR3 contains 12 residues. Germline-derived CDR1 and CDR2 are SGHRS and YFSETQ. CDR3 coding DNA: TGCGCCAGCAGCTATGACAATCACGAGCAGTACTTC. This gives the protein CASSYDNHEQYF.

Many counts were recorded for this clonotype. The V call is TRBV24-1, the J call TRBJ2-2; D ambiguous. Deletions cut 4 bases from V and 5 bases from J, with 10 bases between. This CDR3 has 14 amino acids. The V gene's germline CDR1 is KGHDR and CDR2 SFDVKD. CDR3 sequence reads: CATSEDDWTGELFF. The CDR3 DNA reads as TGTGCCACCAGTGAGGACGACTGGACCGGGGAGCTGTTTTTT.

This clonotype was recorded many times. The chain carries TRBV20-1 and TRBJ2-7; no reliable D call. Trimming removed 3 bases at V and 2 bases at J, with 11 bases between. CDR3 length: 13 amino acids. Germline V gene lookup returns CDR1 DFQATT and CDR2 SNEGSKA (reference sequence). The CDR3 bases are TGCAGTGCTAGCGGCGGACGGGCCTACGAGCAGTACTTC. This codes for CSASGGRAYEQYF.

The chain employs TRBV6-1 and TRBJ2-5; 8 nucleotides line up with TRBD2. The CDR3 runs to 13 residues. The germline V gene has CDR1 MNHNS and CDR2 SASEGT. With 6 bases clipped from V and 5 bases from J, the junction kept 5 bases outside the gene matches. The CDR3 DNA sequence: TGTGCCAGCAGCTCTAGCGGGTTGGAGACCCAGTACTTC. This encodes CASSSSGLETQYF.

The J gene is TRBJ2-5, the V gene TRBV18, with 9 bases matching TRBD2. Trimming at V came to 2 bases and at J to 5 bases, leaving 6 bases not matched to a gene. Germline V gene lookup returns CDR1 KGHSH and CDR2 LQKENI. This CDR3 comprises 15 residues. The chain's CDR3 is CASSPWSSGEETQYF. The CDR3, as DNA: TGTGCCAGCTCACCATGGTCTAGCGGGGAGGAGACCCAGTACTTC.

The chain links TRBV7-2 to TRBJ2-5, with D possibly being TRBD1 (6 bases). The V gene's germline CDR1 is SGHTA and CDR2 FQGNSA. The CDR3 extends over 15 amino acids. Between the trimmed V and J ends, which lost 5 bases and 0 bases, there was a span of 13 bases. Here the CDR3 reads CASSHYDRNQETQYF. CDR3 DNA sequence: TGTGCCAGCAGCCATTACGACAGGAACCAAGAGACCCAGTACTTC. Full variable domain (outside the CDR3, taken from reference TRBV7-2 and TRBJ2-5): GAGVSQSPSNKVTEKGKDVELRCDPISGHTALYWYRQSLGQGLEFLIYFQGNSAPDKSGLPSDRFSAERTGGSVSTLTIQRTQQEDSAVYLCASSHYDRNQETQYFGPGTRLLVL.

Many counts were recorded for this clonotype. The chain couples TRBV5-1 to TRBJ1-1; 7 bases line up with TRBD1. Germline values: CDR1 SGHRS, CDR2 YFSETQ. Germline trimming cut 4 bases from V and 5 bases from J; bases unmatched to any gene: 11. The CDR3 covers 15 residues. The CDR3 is CASSEEQGQRTEAFF. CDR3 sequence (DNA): TGCGCCAGCAGCGAGGAACAGGGGCAGAGGACTGAAGCTTTCTTT.